These T cell receptor beta chains were read from a single sample in a study of lymphopenia after photon versus proton radiotherapy. The table came from immunoSEQ multiplex PCR; TCRdb's copy has only in-frame clones and leaves some out. The table shows 35,000 to 50,000 clones, with about 85% occurring only once. The sample was peripheral blood, taken from a patient treated with proton-based radiotherapy. The receptor set was obtained from a woman in her 70s with pancreatic cancer. Both conserved end residues are part of each CDR3. Fields, in order: D gene, V gene, CDR3 protein. The D gene is left open where the match is weak.

- TRBV6-5 CASRLSWTQYF
TRBD1 TRBV19 CASTDRGNSNQPQHF
- TRBV28 CASSLERHYSNQPQHF
- TRBV5-1 CASSTGSETQYF
- TRBV18 CASSDTYEQYF
- TRBV7-9 CASSPPGETQYF
TRBD1 TRBV6-6 CASSIGQGVTDTQYF
TRBD1 TRBV5-1 CASSWTGAGELFF
TRBD2 TRBV28 CASGGAFDNYEQYF
TRBD2 TRBV4-1 CASSQDSLAALPSYEQYF
TRBD2 TRBV5-1 CASSLARTSDPRERDEQFF
- TRBV19 CASSTQLPTPGSSYNEQFF
- TRBV29-1 CSVEGQPNTEAFF
- TRBV28 CASSLRGSGETQYF
- TRBV30 CAWSPRNTIYF
TRBD2 TRBV5-1 CASSLGLAGAIGETQYF
- TRBV9 CASSVEAVGYNEQFF
- TRBV7-9 CASSLAGGGPTYEQYF
- TRBV6-1 CASRRDPRPDTQYF
- TRBV28 CASIQRGPIYNEQFF
- TRBV7-9 CASSLDSSTNEKLFF
- TRBV7-3 CASSPGAMYEQYF
- TRBV6-5 CASSYQGDNYGYTF
- TRBV4-2 CASSQRQGLGQETQYF
TRBD2 TRBV29-1 CSAVAGGDTQYF
- TRBV7-9 CASSFVGPGANVLTF
- TRBV5-1 CASSFNYEQYF
TRBD1 TRBV2 CASSHPGTVYNSPLHF
- TRBV28 CASSFTDTQYF
- TRBV19 CASSHQTSTDEQFF